One and the same sample provided the 20 T cell receptor beta chains below, sequenced in a study of OX40 agonist ivuxolimab in advanced cancers. Assay: immunoSEQ multiplex PCR; the TCRdb copy retains only in-frame clones and omits some. In the table there are about 64,000 clones, 88% of which are singletons. Here the sequenced sample was CD4+ or CD8+ T cells sorted from blood, taken in a trial of the OX40 agonist ivuxolimab. Receptors were obtained from an adult with an advanced solid tumor such as melanoma, head and neck, liver or kidney cancer.

CDR3 DNA sequence: TGTGCCAGCAACCTGGGACTAGCGGGCAATGAGCAGTTCTTC. It is translated as CASNLGLAGNEQFF. The chain carries TRBV9 and TRBJ2-1, with 12 bases that match TRBD2. CDR1 and CDR2 (germline): SGDLS, YYNGEE. The CDR3 has 14 amino acids. Losses at the gene ends were 6 bases for V and 6 bases for J; bases not matched to a gene: 4. The full variable domain, rest sourced from reference TRBV9 and TRBJ2-1, is DSGVTQTPKHLITATGQRVTLRCSPRSGDLSVYWYQQSLDQGLQFLIQYYNGEERAKGNILERFSAQQFPDLHSELNLSSLELGDSALYFCASNLGLAGNEQFFGPGTRLTVL.

The rearrangement joins TRBV9 to TRBJ1-1; D is uncertain. The V end was cut by 0 bases, the J end by 1 base, with 10 bases between. The CDR3 spans 15 residues. CDR1 and CDR2 (germline): SGDLS, YYNGEE. The DNA for the CDR3 is TGTGCCAGCAGCGTAGCCCCCCAGCCGAACACTGAAGCTTTCTTT. This translates into CASSVAPQPNTEAFF.

The rearrangement joins TRBV5-1 to TRBJ2-7, with TRBD2 matching 8 bases. This CDR3 comprises 18 residues. Germline loops: CDR1 SGHRS, CDR2 YFSETQ. J lost 0 bases, V lost 4 bases, and 15 bases had no gene match. The CDR3 region is CASSRFGLASGSSYEQYF. The CDR3 DNA reads TGCGCCAGCAGCAGATTCGGACTAGCCTCCGGGAGCTCCTACGAGCAGTACTTC.

A single count supports this clone. V gene TRBV2 combines with J gene TRBJ2-7; D call uncertain. Germline V lookup: CDR1 SNHLY, CDR2 FYNNEI. The CDR3 has 13 residues. Trimming removed 3 bases from V and 6 bases from J, with 12 bases in between. CDR3 bases: TGTGCCAGCAGTGAGGTAAGGGTCGGCGAGCAGTACTTC. Encoded protein: CASSEVRVGEQYF.

This clone was detected once. This chain joins TRBV2 and TRBJ2-3; 8 bases are a match to TRBD2. CDR3 size: 16 residues. Per germline, CDR1 SNHLY and CDR2 FYNNEI. V was pared by 4 bases and J by 1 base, with 7 bases of the junction left unmatched. The CDR3 region is CASSVNGRAGTDTQYF. For the CDR3, the DNA is TGTGCCAGCAGTGTTAACGGGAGGGCCGGCACAGATACGCAGTATTTT.

The chain employs TRBV7-9 and TRBJ2-5; TRBD1 aligns across 9 bases. Germline V gene lookup returns CDR1 SEHNR and CDR2 FQNEAQ (reference sequence). Trimming removed 2 bases from V and 5 bases from J; junction bases left unmatched: 6. This CDR3 has 15 amino acids. The CDR3 region is CASSLMGQGGETQYF. The DNA for the CDR3 is TGTGCCAGCAGCTTAATGGGACAGGGTGGGGAGACCCAGTACTTC.

The chain is built from TRBV10-3 and TRBJ1-2, with unresolved D. Trimming removed 4 bases from V and 2 bases from J, with 8 bases in between. Per germline, CDR1 ENHRY and CDR2 SYGVKD. The CDR3 has 13 amino acids. The CDR3 protein is CAISVQVNYGYTF. For the CDR3, the DNA is TGTGCCATCAGTGTCCAGGTCAACTATGGCTACACCTTC.

The CDR3 DNA follows: TGCGCCAGCAGTCAATGTGCATCAGAGGACAGTGGCTACGAGCAGTACTTC. It translates to CASSQCASEDSGYEQYF. The V gene is TRBV23-1, the J gene TRBJ2-7, with TRBD1 as a possible D gene (6 bases). TRBV23-1 is classed as an ORF, of uncertain function. Trimming removed 1 base at V and 3 bases at J, with 19 bases between. This CDR3 is 17 amino acids long.

The CDR3 sequence is CAWRTGGWETQYF. The CDR3 region has the DNA TGTGCCTGGAGGACAGGGGGCTGGGAGACCCAGTACTTC. The chain couples TRBV30 to TRBJ2-5, with 10 positions matching TRBD1. The J segment lost 5 bases and the V segment lost 3 bases, leaving 3 bases of the junction unmatched. Germline lookup yields CDR1 GTSNPN and CDR2 SVGIG (reference sequence). The CDR3 is made up of 13 amino acids.

The CDR3 here is CASSLLGGGTDTQYF. CDR3 bases: TGTGCCAGCAGCCTTTTGGGGGGCGGGACAGATACGCAGTATTTT. V is TRBV11-2 and J is TRBJ2-3; D may match TRBD1 or TRBD2 (6 bases each). The length of the CDR3 is 15 residues. The germline V gene has CDR1 SGHAT and CDR2 FQNNGV. Trimming shortened V by 5 bases and J by 3 bases, and 15 bases separated the two germline ends.

J is TRBJ1-2 and V is TRBV6-6, with 7 positions matching TRBD1. The CDR3 extends over 14 amino acids. Trimming at V came to 0 bases and at J to 4 bases, leaving 2 bases not matched to a gene. Germline loops: CDR1 MNHNY, CDR2 SVGAGI (reference sequence). The CDR3 DNA is TGTGCCAGCAGTTACTCGACAGGGTTCTATGGCTACACCTTC. Amino acid sequence: CASSYSTGFYGYTF.

The chain is built from TRBV5-1 and TRBJ1-1; TRBD1 might be the D (5 bases). Trimming removed 2 bases at V and 2 bases at J, with 10 bases between. This CDR3 region has 14 residues. Germline V lookup: CDR1 SGHRS, CDR2 YFSETQ. Here the CDR3 reads CASSFDGGNTEAFF. The CDR3 nucleotides are TGCGCCAGCAGCTTTGACGGGGGAAACACTGAAGCTTTCTTT.

The rearrangement joins TRBV5-4 to TRBJ2-3; TRBD2 matches 11 bases. Germline CDR1 reads SGHNT; CDR2 reads YYREEE (reference sequence). The CDR3 is made up of 16 amino acids. The J segment lost 6 bases and the V segment lost 4 bases, leaving 10 bases of the junction unmatched. As DNA, the CDR3 is TGTGCCAGCAGCCTACGACTAGCGGGAAGCTCGGATACGCAGTATTTT. This gives the protein CASSLRLAGSSDTQYF. The variable domain in full, completed from reference TRBV5-4 and TRBJ2-3, reads ETGVTQSPTHLIKTRGQQVTLRCSSQSGHNTVSWYQQALGQGPQFIFQYYREEENGRGNFPPRFSGLQFPNYSSELNVNALELDDSALYLCASSLRLAGSSDTQYFGPGTRLTVL.

This clone was counted once. CDR3 DNA sequence: TGTGCCAGCAGCGAGGGACAGGGGCTTTGGACTGAAGCTTTCTTT. This sequence encodes CASSEGQGLWTEAFF. The V call is TRBV14, the J call TRBJ1-1, with 10 nucleotides matching TRBD1. V was pared by 5 bases and J by 5 bases, with 8 bases of the junction left unmatched. CDR1 and CDR2 from the germline V gene are SGHDN and FVKESK. The CDR3 runs to 15 residues.

The V call is TRBV30, the J call TRBJ1-6, with D uncertain. The CDR3 is 13 residues long. Germline-derived CDR1 and CDR2 are GTSNPN and SVGIG (reference sequence). The V end lost 5 bases, the J end lost 7 bases, and 12 bases lay between the germline ends. CDR3 coding DNA: TGTGCCTGGGGACCTCTTATGAATTCACCCCTCCACTTT. Encoded protein: CAWGPLMNSPLHF.

The chain uses TRBV11-3 and TRBJ2-1; the match to TRBD1 covers 7 bases. Germline V gene lookup returns CDR1 SGHNT and CDR2 YENEEA. This CDR3 contains 14 residues. J was trimmed by 3 bases and V by 4 bases; bases with no gene match: 3. The CDR3 loop reads CASSSGTVYNEQFF. The DNA of the CDR3 is TGTGCCAGCAGCTCGGGGACAGTCTACAATGAGCAGTTCTTC. Looking up the rest from reference TRBV11-3 and TRBJ2-1 gives the full variable domain: EAGVVQSPRYKIIEKKQPVAFWCNPISGHNTLYWYLQNLGQGPELLIRYENEEAVDDSQLPKDRFSAERLKGVDSTLKIQPAELGDSAVYLCASSSGTVYNEQFFGPGTRLTVL.

The chain links TRBV7-9 to TRBJ1-3, with D perhaps TRBD1 (5 bases). The CDR3 is 14 residues long. Germline V gene sequence: CDR1 SEHNR, CDR2 FQNEAQ (reference sequence). Trimming removed 4 bases from V and 4 bases from J, with 11 bases in between. CDR3 sequence reads: CASSSTAFGNTIYF. CDR3 coding DNA: TGTGCCAGCAGCTCGACAGCGTTCGGAAACACCATATATTTT.

V gene TRBV6-6 combines with J gene TRBJ1-1; 10 positions match TRBD1. The CDR3 spans 13 residues. Germline V lookup: CDR1 MNHNY, CDR2 SVGAGI (reference sequence). V trimming: 5 bases; J trimming: 5 bases; junction bases outside the gene matches: 2. The CDR3 loop reads CASSRDRGTEAFF. The CDR3 coding sequence is TGTGCCAGCAGTAGGGACAGGGGAACTGAAGCTTTCTTT.

This clone occurred a few times. The genes are TRBV6-1 and TRBJ1-5; D possibly corresponds to TRBD1 (6 bases). This CDR3 spans 16 amino acids. The ends were cut back, 3 bases at V and 2 bases at J, with 14 bases in the middle. In germline, CDR1 is MNHNS, CDR2 SASEGT. CDR3 protein: CASSDKRAGGNQPQHF. In nucleotides, the CDR3 is TGTGCCAGCAGTGACAAAAGGGCAGGGGGCAATCAGCCCCAGCATTTT.

The chain recombines TRBV6-5 with TRBJ2-7; 7 bases agree with TRBD1. The CDR3 contains 15 residues. Unmatched junction bases numbered 6, after V lost 0 bases and J lost 4 bases. Germline CDR1 and CDR2: MNHEY and SVGAGI. The CDR3 sequence is CASSYSGRGSYEQYF. The CDR3, as DNA: TGTGCCAGCAGTTACTCGGGCAGGGGGAGTTACGAGCAGTACTTC.